This T cell receptor beta chain was captured by sequencing in a study of blood T cell repertoires in COVID-19. Per the original data handling: Researchers report that nucleated cell counts were estimated from reference gene primer amplification. Measured with immunoSEQ multiplex PCR; TCRdb has only the in-frame clones, and not every one. V and J calls and clone size are as listed in that table; D and trimming were resolved from the DNA. The sample holds about 100,000 clones, more than 75% seen once. Trimming at V came to 5 bases and at J to 3 bases, leaving 4 bases not matched to a gene. Germline V gene data show CDR1 as LNHNV and CDR2 as YYDKDF (reference sequence). CDR3 length: 14 residues.

The sequence derives from a human donor in a cohort sampled during active COVID-19. The chain joins TRBV15 to TRBJ2-3, with 8 bases lining up with TRBD1. The sequencing input was peripheral blood. The CDR3 DNA reads as TGTGCCACCAGCCTTCGGACAGGGACAGATACGCAGTATTTT. Its protein product is CATSLRTGTDTQYF.